The 17 T cell receptor beta chains below all came from one sample that was sequenced in a study of CD8+ T cells in alopecia areata (dated by TCRdb to the late 2010s). Receptor amplification or capture employed the immunoSEQ multiplex PCR assay. RNA was extracted from all samples and reverse transcribed into cDNA, which served as template for TCR sequencing. The table was pulled from immuneACCESS by TCRdb, which kept in-frame rearrangements only. Such tables lose some clones; where checked, under half of the loss comes from unresolved V genes, and the rest has no known cause. This sample comprises under 250,000 clones, approximately 60% of them detected only once. The ten largest account for over 4% of the sample. Sequencing input: CD8+ T cells sorted from blood. Source of these receptors: a human donor in good health.

J is TRBJ2-3 and V is TRBV19, with D maybe TRBD1 (6 bases). The CDR3 covers 12 residues. Deletions cut 8 bases from V and 6 bases from J, with 12 bases between. The V gene's germline CDR1 is LNHDA and CDR2 SQIVND (reference sequence). CDR3 sequence reads: CASFDQGDTQYF. The DNA of the CDR3 is TGTGCCAGTTTTGACCAGGGGGATACGCAGTATTTT.

The chain is built from TRBV29-1 and TRBJ2-6, with TRBD1 as a possible D gene (6 bases). Germline CDR1 and CDR2: SQVTM and ANQGSEA. The CDR3 runs 16 residues. V was trimmed by 2 bases and J by 3 bases, leaving 14 bases between them. The CDR3 sequence is CSVEWTGTNGANVLTF. CDR3 nucleotide sequence: TGCAGCGTTGAATGGACCGGGACAAATGGGGCCAACGTCCTGACTTTC.

This chain links TRBV30 with TRBJ2-2; TRBD2 matches 8 bases. This CDR3 contains 12 residues. Trimming took 8 bases from V and 3 from J; bases not matched to a gene: 2. Germline V gene sequence: CDR1 GTSNPN, CDR2 SVGIG (reference sequence). The CDR3 DNA sequence: TGTGCCCTTAGCGGGGACACCGGGGAGCTGTTTTTT. Translated, it gives CALSGDTGELFF.

The genes are TRBV29-1 and TRBJ1-2, with a weak D call TRBD1 (5 bases). Germline CDR1 reads SQVTM; CDR2 reads ANQGSEA. V was shortened by 6 bases and J by 1 base, with 9 bases between the two germline ends. This CDR3 is built from 12 residues. CDR3 loop: CSVQGVNYGYTF. The CDR3, as DNA: TGCAGCGTCCAAGGGGTTAACTATGGCTACACCTTC.

The chain recombines TRBV2 with TRBJ2-2; possible D gene TRBD2, 6 bases. V lost 6 bases, J lost 6 bases, and 23 bases lay in between. The CDR3 is 17 amino acids. Germline V gene data show CDR1 as SNHLY and CDR2 as FYNNEI. CDR3 region: CASSPSGGAHLAGELFF. CDR3 in DNA: TGTGCCAGCAGCCCTTCGGGCGGGGCCCACCTGGCCGGGGAGCTGTTTTTT.

The chain employs TRBV13 and TRBJ1-1, with 10 nucleotides matching TRBD1. Trimming cost V 7 bases and J 5 bases; bases outside gene matches: 4. The CDR3 sequence is 13 residues long. Germline V gene lookup returns CDR1 PRHDT and CDR2 FYEKMQ (reference sequence). The CDR3 sequence: CASNGQGETEAFF. CDR3 nucleotide sequence: TGTGCCAGCAACGGACAGGGGGAAACTGAAGCTTTCTTT.

The chain employs TRBV11-2 and TRBJ2-7; D is unclear. The germline V gene encodes CDR1 SGHAT and CDR2 FQNNGV. V dropped 5 bases and J dropped 7 bases, with 12 bases sitting between them. This CDR3 has 12 residues. For the CDR3, the DNA is TGTGCCAGCAGCCGATACTTGCGGGAGCAGTACTTC. Amino acid sequence: CASSRYLREQYF.

This clone was counted between two and nine times. The chain carries TRBV7-9 and TRBJ1-1; D not certain. From germline, CDR1 is SEHNR and CDR2 FQNEAQ (reference sequence). This CDR3 region has 12 residues. V lost 1 base, J lost 7 bases, and 7 bases lay in between. CDR3 in DNA: TGTGCCAGCAGCTTAGACGGAGTTGAAGCTTTCTTT. This codes for CASSLDGVEAFF.

The J gene is TRBJ1-1, the V gene TRBV5-1; no definite D call. The germline V gene encodes CDR1 SGHRS and CDR2 YFSETQ. V gave up 0 bases and J gave up 4 bases, with 7 bases separating them. This CDR3 has 13 amino acids. CDR3 bases: TGCGCCAGCAGCTTGGGGTGGGGCACTGAAGCTTTCTTT. This encodes CASSLGWGTEAFF.

This clone has a single count. The chain links TRBV15 to TRBJ2-7, with D possibly called TRBD1 or TRBD2 (6 bases each). The CDR3 is 14 amino acids. Trimming took 3 bases from V and 2 from J, leaving 11 bases between them. Germline V gene data show CDR1 as LNHNV and CDR2 as YYDKDF (reference sequence). The CDR3 loop reads CATSRRGDTYEQYF. CDR3 DNA sequence: TGTGCCACCAGCAGGAGGGGGGACACCTACGAGCAGTACTTC.

This sequence joins TRBV4-1 and TRBJ1-1; weak D call: TRBD1 (6 bases). The CDR3 runs to 15 residues. V lost 0 bases to trimming and J lost 3 bases, with 11 bases between them. CDR1 is MGHRA and CDR2 is YSYEKL in the germline V gene. CDR3 sequence: CASSQEDRDYTEAFF. CDR3 DNA sequence: TGCGCCAGCAGCCAAGAGGACAGAGATTACACTGAAGCTTTCTTT.

Only a few counts were recorded for this clone. V and J are TRBV29-1 and TRBJ2-1; the D is unclear. Per germline, CDR1 SQVTM and CDR2 ANQGSEA. This CDR3 has 11 residues. The V gene lost 3 bases and the J gene lost 7 bases, with 7 bases spanning the gap. CDR3 sequence: CSVDDENEQFF. DNA for the CDR3: TGCAGCGTTGATGATGAGAATGAGCAGTTCTTC.

The chain carries TRBV11-2 and TRBJ2-5, with TRBD2 matching 8 bases. The CDR3 spans 16 residues. CDR1 and CDR2 (germline): SGHAT, FQNNGV. J gave up 2 bases and V 5 bases, and 10 bases lay outside the gene matches. CDR3 residues: CASSPEGIAGQETQYF. CDR3 nucleotides: TGTGCCAGCAGCCCAGAGGGAATAGCGGGGCAAGAGACCCAGTACTTC.

This clone appeared a few times. The J gene is TRBJ2-4, the V gene TRBV4-1; a weak D match, TRBD2 (6 bases). The CDR3 length is 16 residues. Germline lookup yields CDR1 MGHRA and CDR2 YSYEKL. Trimming stripped 4 bases from V and 0 bases from J, with 13 bases between. The CDR3, as DNA: TGCGCCAGCAGCCCGGGACTCAGAGGAGCCAAAAACATTCAGTACTTC. This sequence encodes CASSPGLRGAKNIQYF.

The chain has TRBV2 and TRBJ1-1; D perhaps matches TRBD1 (6 bases). V dropped 7 bases and J dropped 1 base, with 13 bases sitting between them. CDR1 is SNHLY and CDR2 is FYNNEI in the germline V gene. The CDR3 extends over 14 amino acids. In nucleotides, the CDR3 is TGTGCCAGCACCTACGGGGGGGCGAACACTGAAGCTTTCTTT. Protein sequence: CASTYGGANTEAFF.

V is TRBV5-1 and J is TRBJ2-6; D is uncertain. Deletions cut 6 bases from V and 0 bases from J, with 10 bases between. The CDR3 covers 15 residues. Germline values: CDR1 SGHRS, CDR2 YFSETQ. The DNA of the CDR3 is TGCGCCAGCAAGGTCGCCCCCTCTGGGGCCAACGTCCTGACTTTC. The encoded protein is CASKVAPSGANVLTF.

The chain recombines TRBV2 with TRBJ2-7; possible D gene TRBD1, 6 bases. This CDR3 region has 14 residues. The V gene lost 5 bases and the J gene lost 5 bases, with 16 bases spanning the gap. Germline values: CDR1 SNHLY, CDR2 FYNNEI. For the CDR3, the DNA is TGTGCCAGCAGTCCCCGACAGGCAAGTAACGAGCAGTACTTC. Residues: CASSPRQASNEQYF.